The 5 T cell receptor beta chains given below trace back to one sample, sequenced in a study of T cells in Graves' hyperthyroidism and ophthalmopathy. The CDR3 regions of TCR beta were amplified from RNA transcripts. Using the HTBI primer set, a first-round RT-PCR was run on the TCR CDR3. TCRdb processed the multiplex PCR reads anew with MiXCR; each CDR3 protein has one entry. This table has around 300,000 distinct CDR3 sequences, roughly 18% appearing once. The sequenced sample was blood. These receptors were obtained from a man aged 50 to 59 with Graves' ophthalmopathy.

The chain carries TRBV30 and TRBJ1-1, with D perhaps TRBD1 (5 bases). Looked up from germline, CDR1 is GTSNPN and CDR2 is SVGIG (reference sequence). Trimming pared 3 bases from V and 1 base from J, leaving 9 bases between. The CDR3 is 13 residues long. This CDR3 is CAWRQATNTEAFF. CDR3 in DNA: TGTGCCTGGAGACAGGCGACGAACACTGAAGCTTTCTTT.

This sequence joins TRBV6-6 and TRBJ2-1; 9 bases match TRBD2. The V and J ends lost 0 bases and 0 bases, in that order; junction bases with no gene match: 15. The CDR3 has 21 amino acids. Germline values: CDR1 MNHNY, CDR2 SVGAGI (reference sequence). The CDR3 here is CASSYSGGAGLAKNSYNEQFF. DNA of the CDR3: TGTGCCAGCAGTTACTCGGGAGGAGCGGGACTAGCCAAAAACTCCTACAATGAGCAGTTCTTC.

This clonotype appeared many times. The chain combines TRBV11-2 with TRBJ2-1, with D hard to call. The CDR3 totals 12 residues. Germline V gene data show CDR1 as SGHAT and CDR2 as FQNNGV. V lost 0 bases to trimming and J lost 5 bases, with 2 bases between them. For the CDR3, the DNA is TGTGCCAGCAGCTTAGACCACAATGAGCAGTTCTTC. Translated: CASSLDHNEQFF.

The chain employs TRBV4-1 and TRBJ1-2, with 10 bases matching TRBD1. Trimming removed 1 base from V and 3 bases from J; junction bases left unmatched: 8. The germline V gene has CDR1 MGHRA and CDR2 YSYEKL. CDR3 length: 17 residues. This chain's CDR3 is CASSQGTGGAVDYGYTF. DNA of the CDR3: TGCGCCAGCAGCCAAGGGACAGGGGGGGCAGTAGACTATGGCTACACCTTC.

In its sample, this clonotype was seen many times. The V call is TRBV27, the J call TRBJ2-1; weak D call: TRBD2 (6 bases). This CDR3 region has 14 residues. Between the trimmed V and J ends, which lost 6 bases and 3 bases, there was a span of 12 bases. Per the germline V gene, CDR1 is MNHEY and CDR2 is SMNVEV (reference sequence). The DNA for the CDR3 is TGTGCCAGCAGCGGGACTTGGCTCTACAATGAGCAGTTCTTC. Translating it yields CASSGTWLYNEQFF.